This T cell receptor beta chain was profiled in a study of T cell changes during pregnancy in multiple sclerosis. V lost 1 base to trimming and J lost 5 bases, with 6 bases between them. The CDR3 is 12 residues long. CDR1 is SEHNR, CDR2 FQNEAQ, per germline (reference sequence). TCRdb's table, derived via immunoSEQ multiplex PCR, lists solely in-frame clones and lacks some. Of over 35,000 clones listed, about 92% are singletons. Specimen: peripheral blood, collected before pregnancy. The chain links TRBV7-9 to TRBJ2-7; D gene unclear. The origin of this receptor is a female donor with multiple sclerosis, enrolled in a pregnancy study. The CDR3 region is CASSLGRDEQYF. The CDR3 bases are TGTGCCAGCAGCTTAGGACGGGACGAGCAGTACTTC.